This TCR beta chain came from a study of T cells after yellow fever vaccination. Findings and limits, study-wide: Re-detected after boosting: most primary clones, approximately 97% of CD4 and under 90% of CD8. Across the CD4 and CD8 compartments, a small share of clonotypes was present in both. From the bulk population, abundant clonotypes could contaminate and appear within FACS-sorted repertoires.

TCR cDNA, made by 5'RACE template switching, carried an added universal primer site and UMIs. Via MiXCR, TCRdb re-called the 5' RACE reads, giving one row per CDR3 protein. The sample carries some 560,000 distinct CDR3 sequences, about 15% recorded once. The CDR3 covers 16 residues. Germline V gives CDR1 LGHDT, CDR2 YNNKEL (reference sequence). The V and J ends lost 4 bases and 4 bases respectively, with 19 bases between them. Note on this clonotype: The antigen is undetermined.

The input for sequencing was PBMCs, taken 5 days after the first yellow fever vaccination. V usage is TRBV3-1 and J usage is TRBJ1-1; no reliable D call. This TCR derives from a man between 18 and 35 years old who received the YFV17D yellow fever vaccine. The CDR3, as DNA: TGTGCCAGCAGCCCATCGTCGGCCCCAGAGGGCACTGAAGCTTTCTTT. This codes for CASSPSSAPEGTEAFF.